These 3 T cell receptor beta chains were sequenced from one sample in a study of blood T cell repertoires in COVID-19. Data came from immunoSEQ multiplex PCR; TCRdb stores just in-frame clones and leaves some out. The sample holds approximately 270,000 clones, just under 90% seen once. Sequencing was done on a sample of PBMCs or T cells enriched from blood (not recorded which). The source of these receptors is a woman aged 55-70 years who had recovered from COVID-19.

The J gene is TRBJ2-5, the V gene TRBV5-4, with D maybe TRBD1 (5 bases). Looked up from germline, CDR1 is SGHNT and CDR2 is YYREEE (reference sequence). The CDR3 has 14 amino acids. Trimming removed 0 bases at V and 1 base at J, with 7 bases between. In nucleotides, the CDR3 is TGTGCCAGCAGCTTGGTCGACAGCCAAGAGACCCAGTACTTC. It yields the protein CASSLVDSQETQYF.

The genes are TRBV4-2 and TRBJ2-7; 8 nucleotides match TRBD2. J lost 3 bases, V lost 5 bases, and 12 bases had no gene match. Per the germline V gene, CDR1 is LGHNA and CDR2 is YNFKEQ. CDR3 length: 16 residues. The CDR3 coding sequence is TGTGCCAGCAGCTCCGGGTTGGCGGGGGGAGGCTACGAGCAGTACTTC. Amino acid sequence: CASSSGLAGGGYEQYF.

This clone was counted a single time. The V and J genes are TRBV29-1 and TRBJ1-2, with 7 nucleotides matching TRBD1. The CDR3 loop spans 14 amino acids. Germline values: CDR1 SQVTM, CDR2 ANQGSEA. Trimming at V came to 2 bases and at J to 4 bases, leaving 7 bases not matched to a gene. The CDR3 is CSVERRDSLYGYTF. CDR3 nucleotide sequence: TGCAGCGTTGAACGCCGGGACAGCCTCTATGGCTACACCTTC.